This T cell receptor beta chain was identified in a study of PD-1 blockade in classical Hodgkin lymphoma. Whole-study results and caveats: A significant rise in TCR diversity was seen by C4D1 for CD4+ cells but not for CD8+ cells.

TCRdb keeps only in-frame clones here, not all; method: immunoSEQ multiplex PCR. This table holds about 21,000 clones, roughly 77% found once. On this clone itself: Its antigen is still unknown.

The CDR3 runs 16 residues. V lost 3 bases, J lost 4 bases, and 8 bases stayed unmatched. Germline CDR1 KGHSH, CDR2 LQKENI. This sample's time point: cycle 4 day 1 (C4D1), after 6 weeks of nivolumab. All trial patients relapsed after autologous stem cell transplantation. This clonotype was obtained from a human donor with classical Hodgkin lymphoma. V usage is TRBV18 and J usage is TRBJ1-4, with 7 bases aligning to TRBD1. The specimen comprised peripheral blood mononuclear cells (PBMCs), sampled before the fourth cycle of nivolumab. The CDR3: CASSPDGDRRNEKLFF. The CDR3 DNA sequence: TGTGCCAGCTCACCGGACGGGGACAGACGTAATGAAAAACTGTTTTTT.